The sequence of this TCR beta chain was determined in a study of blood T cell repertoires in COVID-19. Study context: COVID-19 samples, acute and convalescent, were from the United States, Italy and Spain.

TCRdb's copy holds only in-frame clones and misses some; the assay was immunoSEQ multiplex PCR. Among hundreds of thousands of clones, around nine tenths were seen once, and the ten largest hold 7% to 7.5%. V shed 6 bases and J 3 bases; nucleotides not matched to a gene: 4. Germline assignment: CDR1 MNHEY and CDR2 SMNVEV (reference sequence). This CDR3 has 14 amino acids. The chain combines TRBV27 with TRBJ2-1; the match to TRBD1 covers 8 bases. The TCR was taken from a woman aged 55-69 years with COVID-19, enrolled during active disease. Input material: peripheral blood. Written as DNA, the CDR3 is TGTGCCAGCAGCCGGGGACAGGTCTACAATGAGCAGTTCTTC. The encoded protein is CASSRGQVYNEQFF.